This entry is about one T cell receptor beta chain. Antigen specificity is unknown. The PCR used 60 Vbeta and 13 Jbeta primers. The method was immunoSEQ multiplex PCR; TCRdb's version includes in-frame clones alone and lacks a portion of them. Its table lists roughly 120,000 clones. The entry originates in a study of cytomegalovirus exposure and HLA in healthy donors. Whole-study findings and limits: As was reported, the HLA-A and HLA-B alleles of most subjects were accurately predicted from TCR beta sequences. A few of the chains that were CMV-associated were confirmed in vitro to be specific for CMV antigens. The listing of about 150 TCR beta chains classed them as cytomegalovirus-associated.

Germline V CDR1 and CDR2: SGHNT, YYREEE (reference sequence). The length of the CDR3 is 13 residues. Trimming stripped 2 bases from V and 0 bases from J, with 6 bases between. This TCR was sampled from a man aged 35 to 55 in good health and CMV-seronegative. The sample comprised PBMCs. The chain couples TRBV5-4 to TRBJ2-7; D is possibly TRBD1 (5 bases). CDR3 residues: CASSFRGSYEQYF. The CDR3 region has the DNA TGTGCCAGCAGCTTTAGGGGCTCCTACGAGCAGTACTTC.